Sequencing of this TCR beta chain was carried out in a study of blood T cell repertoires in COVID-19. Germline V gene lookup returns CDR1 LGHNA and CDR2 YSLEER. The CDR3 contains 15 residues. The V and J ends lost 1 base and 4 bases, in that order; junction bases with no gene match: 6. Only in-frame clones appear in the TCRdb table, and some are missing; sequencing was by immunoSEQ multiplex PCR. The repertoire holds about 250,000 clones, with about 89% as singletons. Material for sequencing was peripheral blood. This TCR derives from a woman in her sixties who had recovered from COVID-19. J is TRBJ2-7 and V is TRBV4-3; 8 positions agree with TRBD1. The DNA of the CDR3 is TGCGCCAGCAGCCAAGGACGGCAGGGGGCTTACGAGCAGTACTTC. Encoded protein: CASSQGRQGAYEQYF.